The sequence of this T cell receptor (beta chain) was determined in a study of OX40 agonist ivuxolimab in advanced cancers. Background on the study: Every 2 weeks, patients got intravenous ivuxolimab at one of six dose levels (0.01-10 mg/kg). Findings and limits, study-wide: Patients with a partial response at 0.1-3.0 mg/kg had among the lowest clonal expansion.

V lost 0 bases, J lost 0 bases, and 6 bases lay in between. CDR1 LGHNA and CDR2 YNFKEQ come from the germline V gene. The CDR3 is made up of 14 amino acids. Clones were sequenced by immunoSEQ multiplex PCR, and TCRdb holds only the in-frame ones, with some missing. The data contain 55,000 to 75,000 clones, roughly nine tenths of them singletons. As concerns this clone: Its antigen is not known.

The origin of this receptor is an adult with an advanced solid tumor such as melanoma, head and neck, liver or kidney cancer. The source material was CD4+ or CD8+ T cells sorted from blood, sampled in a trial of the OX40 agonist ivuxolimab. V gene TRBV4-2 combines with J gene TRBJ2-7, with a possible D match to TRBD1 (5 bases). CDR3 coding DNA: TGTGCCAGCAGCCAAGATCAGGGCTCCTACGAGCAGTACTTC. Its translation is CASSQDQGSYEQYF.